Following are 32 T cell receptor beta chains from one sample sequenced in a study of T-cell reconstitution after alpha-beta-depleted transplantation in children. Using unique molecular identifiers, the investigators prepared the TCRbeta library. TCRdb reprocessed the PCR reads via MiXCR and lists one record per CDR3 protein. Among some 830,000 distinct CDR3 sequences listed, about 15% were seen once. Sequencing was performed on PBMCs, mostly from graft donor cells, taken 360 days after TCRalphabeta/CD19-depleted stem cell transplant. These receptors were obtained from a male patient younger than 18 who had a stem cell transplant for acute lymphoblastic leukemia, so the T cells may come from the graft donor.

V gene TRBV5-1 combines with J gene TRBJ2-3; D gene uncertain. Per germline, CDR1 SGHRS and CDR2 YFSETQ. V lost 4 bases, J lost 5 bases, and 11 bases lay in between. This CDR3 is 13 amino acids long. The CDR3 DNA is TGCGCCAGCAGCACAAACAGAGGAGATACGCAGTATTTT. Amino acid sequence: CASSTNRGDTQYF.

In this sample, this clonotype turned up a few times. J is TRBJ2-2 and V is TRBV9, with TRBD2 matching 8 bases. V was clipped by 4 bases and J by 0 bases; unmatched bases: 8. The CDR3 runs 17 residues. Germline values: CDR1 SGDLS, CDR2 YYNGEE. The CDR3: CASSIPQAGANTGELFF. The CDR3 nucleotides read TGTGCCAGCAGCATCCCTCAAGCGGGAGCGAACACCGGGGAGCTGTTTTTT.

This clonotype was counted a few times. The CDR3, as DNA: TGTGCCAGCAATGGTATTTACACTGAAGCTTTCTTT. It codes for CASNGIYTEAFF. The chain uses TRBV2 and TRBJ1-1; the D is unclear. CDR1 is SNHLY, CDR2 FYNNEI, per germline. This CDR3 region has 12 residues. Between the trimmed V and J ends, which lost 7 bases and 3 bases, there was a span of 9 bases. The variable domain in full, completed from reference TRBV2 and TRBJ1-1, reads EPEVTQTPSHQVTQMGQEVILRCVPISNHLYFYWYRQILGQKVEFLVSFYNNEISEKSEIFDDQFSVERPDGSNFTLKIRSTKLEDSAMYFCASNGIYTEAFFGQGTRLTVV.

This clonotype has ten or more counts. This chain joins TRBV24-1 and TRBJ2-5; 9 bases align to TRBD1. Germline-derived CDR1 and CDR2 are KGHDR and SFDVKD. The J segment lost 3 bases and the V segment lost 7 bases, leaving 11 bases of the junction unmatched. The CDR3 spans 16 residues. CDR3 loop: CATSRTGQGMKETQYF. In DNA, the CDR3 is TGTGCCACCAGCCGAACCGGACAGGGGATGAAAGAGACCCAGTACTTC.

This clonotype was seen a handful of times. This rearrangement joins TRBV27 to TRBJ2-1; no definite D call. V was shortened by 7 bases and J by 6 bases, with 7 bases between the two germline ends. This CDR3 is built from 11 residues. Germline-derived CDR1 and CDR2 are MNHEY and SMNVEV (reference sequence). The CDR3 here is CASKRTNEQFF. DNA of the CDR3: TGTGCCAGCAAACGAACCAATGAGCAGTTCTTC.

The chain links TRBV3-1 to TRBJ2-7; a possible D gene is TRBD2 (6 bases). V lost 3 bases, J lost 3 bases, and 12 bases lay in between. The CDR3 is 14 amino acids. The germline V gene encodes CDR1 LGHDT and CDR2 YNNKEL (reference sequence). CDR3 sequence: CASSHSPGLYEQYF. CDR3 in DNA: TGTGCCAGCAGCCATTCCCCGGGACTCTACGAGCAGTACTTC.

This clonotype came up a few times. V is TRBV12-3 or TRBV12-4 and J is TRBJ2-5; 16 nucleotides agree with TRBD2. CDR3 size: 16 residues. Unmatched junction bases numbered 5, after V lost 7 bases and J lost 3 bases. The CDR3 spells CASTGTSGRGEETQYF. Written as DNA, the CDR3 is TGTGCCAGCACCGGGACTAGCGGGAGGGGCGAAGAGACCCAGTACTTC.

This clonotype was counted only a few times. The genes are TRBV10-3 and TRBJ2-3; 14 bases align to TRBD2. The V gene end was trimmed by 6 bases and the J gene end by 9 bases; junction bases not matched to a gene: 2. The CDR3 spans 13 residues. Germline lookup yields CDR1 ENHRY and CDR2 SYGVKD. The CDR3 DNA follows: TGTGCCATCAGGGGACTAGCGGGAGAGACGCAGTATTTT. Its translation: CAIRGLAGETQYF.

The chain combines TRBV7-8 with TRBJ1-5, with 8 bases fitting TRBD1. The CDR3 runs to 18 residues. From germline, CDR1 is SGHVS and CDR2 FQNEAQ. V shed 5 bases, J shed 1 base, and the junction held 13 bases outside the gene matches. The CDR3 DNA sequence: TGTGCCAGCAGCCGACAGGGGTTCTATCGGATGAGCAATCAGCCCCAGCATTTT. Protein: CASSRQGFYRMSNQPQHF.

This clonotype appeared a few times. This rearrangement joins TRBV2 to TRBJ2-5, with D tentatively TRBD2 (6 bases). Trimming left V 6 bases short and J 3 bases short, with 14 bases between. The germline CDR1 and CDR2 sequences are SNHLY and FYNNEI. The CDR3 contains 14 residues. The CDR3 region is CASSATRVEETQYF. The CDR3 nucleotides read TGTGCCAGCAGCGCGACTAGAGTAGAAGAGACCCAGTACTTC.

V usage is TRBV29-1 and J usage is TRBJ2-1; no clear D gene. The CDR3 is made up of 14 amino acids. Germline CDR1 reads SQVTM; CDR2 reads ANQGSEA. V gave up 3 bases and J gave up 2 bases, with 11 bases separating them. The CDR3 sequence: CSVDYLGPYNEQFF. Here the CDR3 DNA reads TGCAGCGTTGACTACCTCGGGCCCTACAATGAGCAGTTCTTC.

This clonotype occurred a few times. The V and J genes are TRBV29-1 and TRBJ1-3, with 12 positions matching TRBD1. CDR1 SQVTM and CDR2 ANQGSEA come from the germline V gene. With V trimmed by 1 base and J by 1 base, 8 bases remained unmatched. The CDR3 has 18 amino acids. The CDR3 sequence: CSVEGGTGGWYSGNTIYF. CDR3 coding DNA: TGCAGCGTTGAAGGCGGGACAGGGGGCTGGTATTCTGGAAACACCATATATTTT.

The chain carries TRBV9 and TRBJ2-1; 10 positions match TRBD1. CDR1 SGDLS and CDR2 YYNGEE come from the germline V gene. With V trimmed by 4 bases and J by 6 bases, 4 bases remained unmatched. The CDR3 covers 14 residues. CDR3 in amino acids: CASSSRDRGNEQFF. As DNA, the CDR3 is TGTGCCAGCAGCTCCCGGGACAGGGGCAATGAGCAGTTCTTC.

This sequence joins TRBV2 and TRBJ2-5; 9 bases are shared with TRBD2. The CDR3 has 15 amino acids. V lost 4 bases, J lost 5 bases, and 8 bases stayed unmatched. Germline CDR1 is SNHLY and CDR2 is FYNNEI. CDR3 sequence (DNA): TGTGCCAGCAGTGGGTTAGCGGGAGCCTCGGAGACCCAGTACTTC. Encoded protein: CASSGLAGASETQYF.

This clonotype has a handful of counts. CDR3 residues: CASTLVSLTSADTQYF. CDR3 DNA: TGTGCCAGCACCCTTGTATCACTGACTAGCGCAGATACGCAGTATTTT. The J gene is TRBJ2-3, the V gene TRBV7-2; the match to TRBD2 covers 8 bases. This CDR3 has 16 residues. Germline CDR1 SGHTA, CDR2 FQGNSA. V lost 7 bases to trimming and J lost 4 bases; unmatched junction nucleotides: 13.

This clonotype was seen a few times. The gene calls are TRBV7-6 and TRBJ2-2, with 9 nucleotides matching TRBD2. The CDR3 has 19 residues. V dropped 5 bases and J dropped 4; count of bases not matched to a gene: 17. The germline V gene encodes CDR1 SGHVS and CDR2 FNYEAQ. CDR3 loop: CASSVLPGGREGRTGELFF. The CDR3 coding sequence is TGTGCCAGCAGCGTCCTCCCCGGGGGGCGGGAGGGCCGCACCGGGGAGCTGTTTTTT.

The genes are TRBV29-1 and TRBJ2-7; the D gene is possibly TRBD1 (6 bases). The CDR3 spans 14 residues. Germline loops: CDR1 SQVTM, CDR2 ANQGSEA. The germline V and J ends were trimmed by 2 bases and 1 base, with 12 bases remaining between them. The DNA of the CDR3 is TGCAGCGTTGAAAAGTCGGACAGATCCTACGAGCAGTACTTC. Encoded protein: CSVEKSDRSYEQYF.

The chain is built from TRBV12-3 or TRBV12-4 and TRBJ2-1; 14 nucleotides align to TRBD2. The CDR3 loop spans 17 amino acids. The V segment lost 6 bases and the J segment 7 bases; nucleotides outside the gene matches: 11. The CDR3 nucleotides read TGTGCCAGCAGCCCGGGACTAGCGGGGGCCTCCCTGAATGAGCAGTTCTTC. Translated, it gives CASSPGLAGASLNEQFF.

The chain combines TRBV6-1 with TRBJ2-7, with D perhaps matching TRBD2 (5 bases). The CDR3 loop spans 11 amino acids. Looked up from germline, CDR1 is MNHNS and CDR2 is SASEGT. With 7 bases removed from V and 9 bases from J, the gap between germline ends came to 13 bases. The CDR3 nucleotides read TGTGCCAGCATTGGGAGCGGCCCGCAGTACTTC. Protein: CASIGSGPQYF.

This clonotype was found a few times. The chain links TRBV4-1 to TRBJ2-7; 8 nucleotides agree with TRBD1. V trimming: 0 bases; J trimming: 4 bases; junction bases outside the gene matches: 11. The CDR3 is made up of 17 amino acids. Germline CDR1 is MGHRA and CDR2 is YSYEKL. The CDR3 DNA is TGCGCCAGCAGCCAAGACCGTGGGGCAGGGGGCTTGTACGAGCAGTACTTC. Protein sequence: CASSQDRGAGGLYEQYF.

A few counts support this clonotype. The CDR3 reads CASSLKGLPYEQYF. CDR3 DNA sequence: TGTGCCAGCAGCTTAAAAGGACTACCGTACGAGCAGTACTTC. The chain couples TRBV7-9 to TRBJ2-7; tentatively, D is TRBD2 (6 bases). The germline V and J ends were trimmed by 2 bases and 4 bases, with 12 bases remaining between them. The germline gives CDR1 SEHNR, CDR2 FQNEAQ (reference sequence). The CDR3 has 14 residues.

The gene calls are TRBV12-3 or TRBV12-4 and TRBJ2-3; D is unclear. The CDR3 consists of 13 residues. Trimming cost V 7 bases and J 5 bases, with 13 bases left between them. The CDR3 protein is CASTLPQEDTQYF. CDR3 in DNA: TGTGCCAGCACCCTCCCCCAGGAAGATACGCAGTATTTT.

This chain links TRBV27 with TRBJ1-5; 7 bases map to TRBD1. Germline CDR1 MNHEY, CDR2 SMNVEV (reference sequence). Trimming at V came to 4 bases and at J to 3 bases, leaving 9 bases not matched to a gene. CDR3 size: 16 residues. CDR3 DNA sequence: TGTGCCAGCAGTTCCCCCTTGACAGGGCTCAATCAGCCCCAGCATTTT. This sequence encodes CASSSPLTGLNQPQHF.

The chain couples TRBV15 to TRBJ2-5; the match to TRBD2 covers 11 bases. V dropped 5 bases and J dropped 2; count of bases not matched to a gene: 10. CDR3 length: 17 amino acids. Per germline, CDR1 LNHNV and CDR2 YYDKDF (reference sequence). CDR3 DNA sequence: TGTGCCACCAGCCGAGGGGAGACTAGCGGGACTCAAGAGACCCAGTACTTC. Its translation is CATSRGETSGTQETQYF.

V gene TRBV27 combines with J gene TRBJ2-7, with TRBD1 matching 7 bases. The CDR3 has 14 amino acids. Germline V CDR1 and CDR2: MNHEY, SMNVEV (reference sequence). Losses at the gene ends were 11 bases for V and 0 bases for J; bases not matched to a gene: 10. CDR3 sequence (DNA): TGTGCCTGTCGGAAGGGGGCTTACTCCTACGAGCAGTACTTC. As protein: CACRKGAYSYEQYF.

The chain is built from TRBV12-3 or TRBV12-4 and TRBJ1-1; possible D gene TRBD1, 6 bases. V lost 3 bases and J 8 bases, leaving 16 bases between the germline ends. This CDR3 region has 14 residues. The CDR3 DNA sequence: TGTGCCAGCAGTTTGATTTCAGGGAGGGGGGAAGCTTTCTTT. It is translated as CASSLISGRGEAFF.

This clonotype was seen many times. V is TRBV7-8 and J is TRBJ1-1; 10 bases match TRBD1. V lost 2 bases and J lost 0; bases outside the gene matches: 12. The germline V gene has CDR1 SGHVS and CDR2 FQNEAQ. The CDR3 is made up of 19 amino acids. The CDR3, as DNA: TGTGCCAGCAGCTTATACGGGACAGGGGACCTATCTTTGAACACTGAAGCTTTCTTT. This gives the protein CASSLYGTGDLSLNTEAFF.

The rearrangement links TRBV28 to TRBJ1-4, with 8 nucleotides matching TRBD1. Unmatched junction bases numbered 3, after V lost 8 bases and J lost 7 bases. The CDR3 sequence is 12 residues long. Germline V gene data show CDR1 as MDHEN and CDR2 as SYDVKM. As DNA, the CDR3 is TGTGCCAGCCGACAGGGGATTGAAAAACTGTTTTTT. Its protein product is CASRQGIEKLFF.

The chain combines TRBV5-1 with TRBJ2-7, with D maybe TRBD1 (5 bases). V lost 1 base, J lost 8 bases, and 16 bases lay in between. Germline loops: CDR1 SGHRS, CDR2 YFSETQ. The CDR3 spans 14 residues. The CDR3 spells CASSLISGSTKQYF. The DNA for the CDR3 is TGCGCCAGCAGCTTGATCTCAGGGTCTACGAAGCAGTACTTC.

The J gene is TRBJ1-1, the V gene TRBV19; the match to TRBD1 covers 7 bases. Germline V gene sequence: CDR1 LNHDA, CDR2 SQIVND (reference sequence). The CDR3 loop spans 17 amino acids. J lost 0 bases, V lost 5 bases, and 12 bases had no gene match. The CDR3 DNA reads TGTGCCAGTAGTGCCCTCCCCGGGACAGATATGAACACTGAAGCTTTCTTT. Translation gives CASSALPGTDMNTEAFF.

This clonotype was found a few times. V usage is TRBV9 and J usage is TRBJ2-4, with 9 bases matching TRBD1. V was pared by 3 bases and J by 6 bases, with 10 bases of the junction left unmatched. Germline CDR1 SGDLS, CDR2 YYNGEE. This CDR3 region has 16 residues. DNA for the CDR3: TGTGCCAGCAGCGCAGCGACCGGGACAGGGAGAAACATTCAGTACTTC. Its protein is CASSAATGTGRNIQYF.

The gene calls are TRBV5-1 and TRBJ2-1; TRBD2 matches 13 bases. V shed 2 bases, J shed 2 bases, and the junction held 4 bases outside the gene matches. The CDR3 is made up of 17 amino acids. The germline V gene encodes CDR1 SGHRS and CDR2 YFSETQ. The CDR3 coding sequence is TGCGCCAGCAGCTTTAGGACTAGCGGGGGAACCTACAATGAGCAGTTCTTC. Translation gives CASSFRTSGGTYNEQFF. Using reference TRBV5-1 and TRBJ2-1 for the parts outside the CDR3, the full variable domain is KAGVTQTPRYLIKTRGQQVTLSCSPISGHRSVSWYQQTPGQGLQFLFEYFSETQRNKGNFPGRFSGRQFSNSRSEMNVSTLELGDSALYLCASSFRTSGGTYNEQFFGPGTRLTVL.